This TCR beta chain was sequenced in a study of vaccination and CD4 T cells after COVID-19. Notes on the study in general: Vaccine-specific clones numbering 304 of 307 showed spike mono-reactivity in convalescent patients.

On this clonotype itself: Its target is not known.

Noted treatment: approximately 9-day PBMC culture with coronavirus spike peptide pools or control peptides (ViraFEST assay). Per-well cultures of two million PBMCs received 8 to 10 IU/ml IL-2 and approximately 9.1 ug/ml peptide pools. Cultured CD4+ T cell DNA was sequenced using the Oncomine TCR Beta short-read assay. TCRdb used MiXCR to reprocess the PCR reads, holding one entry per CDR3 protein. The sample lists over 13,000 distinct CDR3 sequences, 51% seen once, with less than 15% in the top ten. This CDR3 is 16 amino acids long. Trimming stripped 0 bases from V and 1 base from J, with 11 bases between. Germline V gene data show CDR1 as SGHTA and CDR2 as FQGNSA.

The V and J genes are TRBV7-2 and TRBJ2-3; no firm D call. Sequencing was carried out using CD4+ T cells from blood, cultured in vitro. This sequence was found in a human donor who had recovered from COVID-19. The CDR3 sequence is CASSLAYNVGTDTQYF. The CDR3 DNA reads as TGTGCCAGCAGCTTAGCTTACAACGTAGGCACAGATACGCAGTATTTT. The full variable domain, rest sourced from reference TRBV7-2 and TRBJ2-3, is GAGVSQSPSNKVTEKGKDVELRCDPISGHTALYWYRQSLGQGLEFLIYFQGNSAPDKSGLPSDRFSAERTGGSVSTLTIQRTQQEDSAVYLCASSLAYNVGTDTQYFGPGTRLTVL.